This T cell receptor beta chain appears in the sequencing data of a study of Ad26.COV2.S vaccination and SARS-CoV-2 variants. Study-wide background: Into the muscle, Ad26.COV2.S was dosed once or twice, 56 days apart.

Measured with immunoSEQ multiplex PCR; TCRdb has only the in-frame clones, and not every one. The top ten clones hold around 3.6% of a sample with roughly 380,000 clones, about nine tenths of them seen once. The V end lost 1 base, the J end lost 9 bases, and 16 bases lay between the germline ends. CDR3 size: 14 residues. Germline assignment: CDR1 SEHNR and CDR2 FQNEAQ (reference sequence). Treatment here: some 19 received Ad26.COV2.S at low or high dose, single or two shots; five or six received placebo; per-sample allocation not given. Each sample was drawn 63 days after the first injection (of vaccine or placebo).

The input for sequencing was peripheral blood, taken in a trial of Ad26.COV2.S vaccine versus placebo. The V gene is TRBV7-9, the J gene TRBJ2-7, with D perhaps being TRBD1 or TRBD2 (5 bases each). The sequence was collected from a person aged 18 to 65 who received the Ad26.COV2.S COVID-19 vaccine or a placebo. CDR3 in DNA: TGTGCCAGCAGCTTAGGTGGAGAGGGGTTGGGGCAGTACTTC. Translating gives CASSLGGEGLGQYF.